This TCR beta chain comes out of a study of cytomegalovirus exposure and HLA in healthy donors. Amplification used 60 Vbeta primers and 13 Jbeta primers. As originally analysed: A later analysis tallied tens of millions of unique TCR beta chains, 10 million to 12 million of them shared. TCRdb keeps only in-frame clones here, not all; method: immunoSEQ multiplex PCR. That table furnishes V, J and clone size, whereas the DNA furnished D and trimming. The sample carries about 130,000 clones, around 84% recorded once. CDR3 size: 14 residues. The V gene lost 0 bases and the J gene lost 0 bases, with 4 bases spanning the gap. Germline V gene lookup returns CDR1 SGDLS and CDR2 YYNGEE. General study findings and limits: Several top significant clusters appeared, in a later analysis, to be linked to common viral pathogens.

This clone was picked up one time. Antigen specificity is unknown. What was sequenced was PBMCs. This sequence joins TRBV9 and TRBJ1-3; no firm D call. The TCR originated in a young woman in good health and CMV-seropositive. The CDR3 is CASSVASSGNTIYF. CDR3 in DNA: TGTGCCAGCAGCGTAGCTAGCTCTGGAAACACCATATATTTT.